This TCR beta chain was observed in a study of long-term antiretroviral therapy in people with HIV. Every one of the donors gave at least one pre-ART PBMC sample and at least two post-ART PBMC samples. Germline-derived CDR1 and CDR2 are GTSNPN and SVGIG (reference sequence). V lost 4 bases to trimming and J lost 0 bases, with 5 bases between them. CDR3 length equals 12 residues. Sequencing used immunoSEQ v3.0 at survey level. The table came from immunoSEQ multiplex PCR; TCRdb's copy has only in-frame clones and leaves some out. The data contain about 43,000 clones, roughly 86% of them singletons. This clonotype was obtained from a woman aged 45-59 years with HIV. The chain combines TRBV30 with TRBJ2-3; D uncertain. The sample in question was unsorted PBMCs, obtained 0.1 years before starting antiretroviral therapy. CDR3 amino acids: CAWTISTDTQYF. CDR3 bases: TGTGCCTGGACCATCAGCACAGATACGCAGTATTTT.